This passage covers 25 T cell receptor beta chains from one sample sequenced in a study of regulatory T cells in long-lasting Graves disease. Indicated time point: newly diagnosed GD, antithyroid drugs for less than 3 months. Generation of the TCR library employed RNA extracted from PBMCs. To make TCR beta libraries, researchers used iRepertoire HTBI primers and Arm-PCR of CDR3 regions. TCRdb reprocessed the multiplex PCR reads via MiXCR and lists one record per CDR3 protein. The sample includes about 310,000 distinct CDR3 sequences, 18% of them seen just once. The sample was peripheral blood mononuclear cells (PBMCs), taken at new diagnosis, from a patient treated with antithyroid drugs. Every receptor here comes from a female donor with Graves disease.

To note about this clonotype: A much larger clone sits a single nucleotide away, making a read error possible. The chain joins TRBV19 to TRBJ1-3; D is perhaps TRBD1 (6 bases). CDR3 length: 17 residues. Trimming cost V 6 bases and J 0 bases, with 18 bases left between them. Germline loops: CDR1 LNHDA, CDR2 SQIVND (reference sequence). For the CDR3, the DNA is TGTGCCAGTAGAATCCATCGAACAGGGTTCTCTGGAAACACCATATATTTT. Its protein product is CASRIHRTGFSGNTIYF. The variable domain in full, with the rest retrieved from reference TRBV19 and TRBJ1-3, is DGGITQSPKYLFRKEGQNVTLSCEQNLNHDAMYWYRQDPGQGLRLIYYSQIVNDFQKGDIAEGYSVSREKKESFPLTVTSAQKNPTAFYLCASRIHRTGFSGNTIYFGEGSWLTVV.

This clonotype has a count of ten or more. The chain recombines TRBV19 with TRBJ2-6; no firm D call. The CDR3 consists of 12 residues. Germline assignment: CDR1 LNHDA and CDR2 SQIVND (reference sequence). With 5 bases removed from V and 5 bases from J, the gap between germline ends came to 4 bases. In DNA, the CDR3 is TGTGCCAGTAGTGAGTGGGCCAACGTCCTGACTTTC. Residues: CASSEWANVLTF.

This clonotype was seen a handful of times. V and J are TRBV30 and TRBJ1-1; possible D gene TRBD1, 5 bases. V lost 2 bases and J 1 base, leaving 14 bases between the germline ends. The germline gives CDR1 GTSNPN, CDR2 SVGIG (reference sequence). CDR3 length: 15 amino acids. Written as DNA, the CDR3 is TGTGCCTGGAGTCGCTGGGGGGGAGCGAACACTGAAGCTTTCTTT. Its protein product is CAWSRWGGANTEAFF.

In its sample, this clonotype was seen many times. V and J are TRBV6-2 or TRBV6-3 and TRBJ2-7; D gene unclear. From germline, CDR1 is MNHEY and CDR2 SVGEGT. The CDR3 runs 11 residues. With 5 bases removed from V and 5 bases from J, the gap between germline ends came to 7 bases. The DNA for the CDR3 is TGTGCCAGCAGTGTAGGCCACGAGCAGTACTTC. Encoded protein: CASSVGHEQYF.

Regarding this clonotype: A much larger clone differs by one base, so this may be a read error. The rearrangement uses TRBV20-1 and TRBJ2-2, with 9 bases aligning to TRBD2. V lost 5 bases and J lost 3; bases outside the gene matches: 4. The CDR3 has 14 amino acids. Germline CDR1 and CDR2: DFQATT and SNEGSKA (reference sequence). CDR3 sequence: CSAVQRGDTGELFF. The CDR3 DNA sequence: TGCAGTGCTGTTCAGCGGGGGGACACCGGGGAGCTGTTTTTT.

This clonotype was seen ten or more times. The CDR3 DNA sequence: TGTGCCAGCATCCATTCAGGTAACTCCTACAATGAGCAGTTCTTC. This codes for CASIHSGNSYNEQFF. The V and J genes are TRBV6-2 or TRBV6-3 and TRBJ2-1; D is unresolved. Trimming removed 7 bases from V and 0 bases from J, with 13 bases in between. This CDR3 is built from 15 residues. Germline CDR1 reads MNHEY; CDR2 reads SVGEGT.

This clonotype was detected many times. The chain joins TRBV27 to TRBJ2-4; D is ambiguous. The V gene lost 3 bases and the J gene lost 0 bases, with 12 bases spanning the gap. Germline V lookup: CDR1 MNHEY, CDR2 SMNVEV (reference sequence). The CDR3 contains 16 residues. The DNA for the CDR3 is TGTGCCAGCAGTTTTATCCCCGACCTAGCCAAAAACATTCAGTACTTC. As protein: CASSFIPDLAKNIQYF.

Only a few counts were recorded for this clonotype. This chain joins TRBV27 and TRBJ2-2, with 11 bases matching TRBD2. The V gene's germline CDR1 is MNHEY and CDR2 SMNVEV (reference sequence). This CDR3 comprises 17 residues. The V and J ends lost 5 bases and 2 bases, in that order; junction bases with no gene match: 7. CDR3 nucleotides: TGTGCCAGCAGTGACATAACTAGCGGGAGAAACACCGGGGAGCTGTTTTTT. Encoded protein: CASSDITSGRNTGELFF.

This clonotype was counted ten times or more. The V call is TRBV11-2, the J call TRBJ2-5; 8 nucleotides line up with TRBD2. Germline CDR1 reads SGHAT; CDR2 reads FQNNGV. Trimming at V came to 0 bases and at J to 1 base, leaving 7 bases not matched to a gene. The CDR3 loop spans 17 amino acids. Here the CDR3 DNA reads TGTGCCAGCAGCTTAGAAGTACTAGCGGAAAGCCAAGAGACCCAGTACTTC. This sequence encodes CASSLEVLAESQETQYF.

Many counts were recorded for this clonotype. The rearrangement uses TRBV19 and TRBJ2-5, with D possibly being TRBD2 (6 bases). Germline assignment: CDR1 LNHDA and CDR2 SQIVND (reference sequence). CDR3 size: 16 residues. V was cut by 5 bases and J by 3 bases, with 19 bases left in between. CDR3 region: CASSPLPGALKETQYF. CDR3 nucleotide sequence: TGTGCCAGTAGTCCCCTACCGGGAGCACTCAAAGAGACCCAGTACTTC.

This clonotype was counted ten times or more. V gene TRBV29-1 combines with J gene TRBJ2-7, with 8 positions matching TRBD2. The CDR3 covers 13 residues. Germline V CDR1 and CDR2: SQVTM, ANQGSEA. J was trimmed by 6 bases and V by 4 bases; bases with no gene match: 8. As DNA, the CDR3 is TGCAGCGTTGTGACTAGCGTCAAAGGCGAGCAGTACTTC. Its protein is CSVVTSVKGEQYF.

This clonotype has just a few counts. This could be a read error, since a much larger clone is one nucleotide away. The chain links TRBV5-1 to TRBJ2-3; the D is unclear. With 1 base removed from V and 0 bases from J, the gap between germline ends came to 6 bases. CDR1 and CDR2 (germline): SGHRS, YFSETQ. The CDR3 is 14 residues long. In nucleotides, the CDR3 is TGCGCCAGCAGCTTGACGGCAAGCACAGATACGCAGTATTTT. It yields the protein CASSLTASTDTQYF.

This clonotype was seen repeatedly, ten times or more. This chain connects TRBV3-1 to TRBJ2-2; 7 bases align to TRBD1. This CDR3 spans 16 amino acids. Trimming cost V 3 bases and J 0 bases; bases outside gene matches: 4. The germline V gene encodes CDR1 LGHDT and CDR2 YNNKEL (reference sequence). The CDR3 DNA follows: TGTGCCAGCAGCCATTCCGACAGGGCGAACACCGGGGAGCTGTTTTTT. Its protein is CASSHSDRANTGELFF.

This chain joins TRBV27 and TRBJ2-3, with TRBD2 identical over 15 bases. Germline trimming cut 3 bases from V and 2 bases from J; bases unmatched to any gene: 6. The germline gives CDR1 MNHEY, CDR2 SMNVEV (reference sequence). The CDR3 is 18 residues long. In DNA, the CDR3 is TGTGCCAGCAGTTTTGGGACTAGCGGGAGGTCATCCACAGATACGCAGTATTTT. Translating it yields CASSFGTSGRSSTDTQYF.

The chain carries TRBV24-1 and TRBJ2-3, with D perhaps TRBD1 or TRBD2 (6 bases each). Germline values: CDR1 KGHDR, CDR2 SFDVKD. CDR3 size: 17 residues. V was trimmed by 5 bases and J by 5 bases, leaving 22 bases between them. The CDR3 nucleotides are TGTGCCACCAGTGCCTACCGAGTGGGGGCGCGGGAAGATACGCAGTATTTT. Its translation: CATSAYRVGAREDTQYF.

The CDR3 region is CASSLAGTGAQQPQHF. The CDR3 DNA reads TGTGCCAGCAGTTTAGCCGGGACAGGGGCGCAACAGCCCCAGCATTTT. The chain combines TRBV12-3 or TRBV12-4 with TRBJ1-5; 10 bases fit TRBD1. There are 16 residues in the CDR3. V shed 0 bases and J 7 bases; nucleotides not matched to a gene: 6.

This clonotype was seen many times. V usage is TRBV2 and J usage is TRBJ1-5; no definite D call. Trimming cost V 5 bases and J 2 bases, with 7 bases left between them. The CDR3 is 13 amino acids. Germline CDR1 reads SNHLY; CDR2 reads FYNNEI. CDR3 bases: TGTGCCAGCAGTATAGACGGCAATCAGCCCCAGCATTTT. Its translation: CASSIDGNQPQHF.

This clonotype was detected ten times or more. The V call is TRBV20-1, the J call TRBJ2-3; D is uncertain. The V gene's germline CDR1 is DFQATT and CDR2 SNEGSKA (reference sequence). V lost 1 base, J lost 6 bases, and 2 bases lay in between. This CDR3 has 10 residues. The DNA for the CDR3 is TGCAGTGCTAGAGGGGATACGCAGTATTTT. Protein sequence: CSARGDTQYF.

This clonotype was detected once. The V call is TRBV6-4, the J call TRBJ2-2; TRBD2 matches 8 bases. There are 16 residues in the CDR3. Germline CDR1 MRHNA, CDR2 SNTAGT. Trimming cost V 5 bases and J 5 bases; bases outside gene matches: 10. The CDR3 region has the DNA TGTGCCAGCAGTCCCGGAGGAGCGGGAGTAACCGGGGAGCTGTTTTTT. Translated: CASSPGGAGVTGELFF.

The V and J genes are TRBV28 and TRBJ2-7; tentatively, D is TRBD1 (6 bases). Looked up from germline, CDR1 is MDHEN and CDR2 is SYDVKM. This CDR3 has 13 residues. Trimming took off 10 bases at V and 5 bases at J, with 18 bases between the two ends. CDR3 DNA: TGTGCCACAACCCTTGGGGGCACCGACGAGCAGTACTTC. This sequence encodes CATTLGGTDEQYF.

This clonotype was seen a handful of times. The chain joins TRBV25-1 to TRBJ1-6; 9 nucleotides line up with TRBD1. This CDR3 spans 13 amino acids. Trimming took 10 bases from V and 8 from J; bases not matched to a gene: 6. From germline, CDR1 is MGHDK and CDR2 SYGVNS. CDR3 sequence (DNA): TGTGCCACCAGGGACAGGGCTGATTCACCCCTCCACTTT. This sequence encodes CATRDRADSPLHF.

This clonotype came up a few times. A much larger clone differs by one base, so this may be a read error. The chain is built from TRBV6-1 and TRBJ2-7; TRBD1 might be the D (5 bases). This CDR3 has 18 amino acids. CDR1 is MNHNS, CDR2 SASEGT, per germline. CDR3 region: CASSTPQGATLSSCEQYF. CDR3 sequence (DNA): TGTGCCAGCAGTACACCTCAGGGTGCGACGCTAAGCTCCTGCGAGCAGTACTTC.

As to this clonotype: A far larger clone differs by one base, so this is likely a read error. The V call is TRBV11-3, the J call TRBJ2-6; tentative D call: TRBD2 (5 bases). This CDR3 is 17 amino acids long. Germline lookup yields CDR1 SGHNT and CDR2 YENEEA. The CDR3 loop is CANSSGLLNSGANVLTF. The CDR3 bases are TGTGCCAACAGCTCCGGACTTCTAAACTCTGGGGCCAACGTCCTGACTTTC.

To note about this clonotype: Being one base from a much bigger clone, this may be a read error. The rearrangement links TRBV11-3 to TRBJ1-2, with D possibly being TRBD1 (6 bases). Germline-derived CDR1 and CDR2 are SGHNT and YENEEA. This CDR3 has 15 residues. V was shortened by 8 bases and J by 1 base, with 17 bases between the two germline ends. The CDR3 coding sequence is TGTGCCAGCGGCCAAGGAGGGGGGGGTAACTATGGCTACACCTTC. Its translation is CASGQGGGGNYGYTF. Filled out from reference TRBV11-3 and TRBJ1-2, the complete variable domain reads EAGVVQSPRYKIIEKKQPVAFWCNPISGHNTLYWYLQNLGQGPELLIRYENEEAVDDSQLPKDRFSAERLKGVDSTLKIQPAELGDSAVYLCASGQGGGGNYGYTFGSGTRLTVV.

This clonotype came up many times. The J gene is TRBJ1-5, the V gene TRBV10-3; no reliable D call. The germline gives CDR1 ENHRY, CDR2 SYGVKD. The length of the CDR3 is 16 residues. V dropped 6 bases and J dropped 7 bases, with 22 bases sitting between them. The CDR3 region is CAISENLPGSGQPQHF. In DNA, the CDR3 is TGTGCCATCAGCGAAAATCTACCGGGCTCCGGGCAGCCCCAGCATTTT.